The rows below give T cell receptor beta chains drawn from one sample of a study of blood T cell repertoires in COVID-19. Some clones are missing from TCRdb's copy, which holds only in-frame ones; the method was immunoSEQ multiplex PCR. The sample lists 400,000 to 550,000 clones, around nine tenths occurring once. Sequencing used peripheral blood. The receptors here all came from a woman aged 30 to 39 with acute or convalescent COVID-19. Both conserved end residues are part of each CDR3. Fields, in order: J gene, clone size, V gene, D gene, CDR3 protein, CDR3 DNA. D genes are given only for firm matches. The size of a clone is reported for some rows only, either as once, few or many, or as a class for expanded clones.

>TRBJ1-2|NA|TRBV6-5|TRBD1
CASTQGGVTYGYTF
TGTGCCAGCACTCAGGGGGGCGTCACCTATGGCTACACCTTC
>TRBJ1-6|NA|TRBV27|NA
CASTQRVTARDGSSPLHF
TGTGCCAGCACCCAGCGGGTAACAGCCCGGGACGGTAGTTCACCCCTCCACTTT
>TRBJ2-7|NA|TRBV25-1|NA
CASSGTLSYEQYF
TGTGCCAGCAGTGGAACCCTATCCTACGAGCAGTACTTC
>TRBJ1-1|once|TRBV30|NA
CAWSGTVNTEAFF
TGTGCCTGGAGTGGGACAGTGAACACTGAAGCTTTCTTT
>TRBJ2-5|NA|TRBV14|TRBD2
CASSQGLVETQYF
TGTGCCAGCAGCCAGGGACTAGTGGAGACCCAGTACTTC
>TRBJ2-3|NA|TRBV4-2|NA
CASSQEISGRTDTQYF
TGTGCCAGCAGCCAAGAAATAAGCGGCCGCACAGATACGCAGTATTTT
>TRBJ2-5|NA|TRBV4-1|TRBD2
CASSPGLAGLTARETQYF
TGCGCCAGCAGCCCGGGACTAGCGGGGCTTACCGCTCGGGAGACCCAGTACTTC
>TRBJ2-2|NA|TRBV28|NA
CASIQGNIGELFF
TGTGCCAGCATCCAGGGGAACATCGGGGAGCTGTTTTTT
>TRBJ2-1|NA|TRBV15|NA
CATSRDMRDSYNEQFF
TGTGCCACCAGCAGAGATATGAGGGATTCCTACAATGAGCAGTTCTTC
>TRBJ1-2|NA|TRBV29-1|NA
CSSGTSDGYTF
TGCAGCAGCGGGACGTCCGATGGCTACACCTTC
>TRBJ2-7|few|TRBV10-2|TRBD2
CASLGLAGVYEQYF
TGCGCCAGCCTAGGACTAGCGGGGGTTTACGAGCAGTACTTC
>TRBJ2-7|NA|TRBV5-5|NA
CASRPAANRADIHEQYF
TGTGCCAGCAGACCCGCGGCCAACAGGGCTGACATCCACGAGCAGTACTTC
>TRBJ2-1|NA|TRBV2|NA
CASRDQGLGEQFF
TGTGCCAGCAGGGACCAGGGGCTTGGGGAGCAGTTCTTC
>TRBJ2-3|NA|TRBV30|TRBD2
CAWSSWIAGLDTQYF
TGTGCCTGGAGTTCCTGGATAGCGGGGTTAGATACGCAGTATTTT
>TRBJ1-2|NA|TRBV4-2|TRBD1
CASSQEGVGDRIGYTF
TGTGCCAGCAGCCAAGAAGGGGTCGGGGACAGGATCGGCTACACCTTC
>TRBJ2-5|NA|TRBV20-1|NA
CSASFGFLFQGETQYF
TGCAGTGCTAGTTTCGGGTTTCTCTTCCAGGGAGAGACCCAGTACTTC
>TRBJ1-1|NA|TRBV6-5|NA
CASGSNREANTEAFF
TGTGCCAGCGGATCAAACAGGGAAGCGAACACTGAAGCTTTCTTT
>TRBJ1-1|NA|TRBV7-9|NA
CASSKGATGTEAFF
TGTGCCAGCAGCAAAGGGGCCACCGGCACTGAAGCTTTCTTT
>TRBJ2-7|NA|TRBV2|TRBD1
CASTLGQGAGEQYF
TGTGCCAGCACCCTAGGACAGGGGGCGGGCGAGCAGTACTTC
>TRBJ2-1|NA|TRBV19|NA
CASSGGYLSYNEQFF
TGTGCCAGTAGTGGGGGGTACCTCTCCTACAATGAGCAGTTCTTC
>TRBJ1-2|NA|TRBV2|TRBD1
CASRGQGWTNYGYTF
TGTGCCAGCAGGGGACAGGGGTGGACTAACTATGGCTACACCTTC
>TRBJ2-7|NA|TRBV30|TRBD2
CAWSVRLAGNEQYF
TGTGCCTGGAGTGTTCGTCTAGCGGGGAACGAGCAGTACTTC
>TRBJ1-2|NA|TRBV5-1|NA
CASSLAPGLMGYTF
TGCGCCAGCAGCTTGGCCCCAGGGTTGATGGGCTACACCTTC
>TRBJ2-7|few|TRBV7-2|TRBD2
CASSPFKLATSGVSYEQYF
TGTGCCAGCAGCCCATTTAAGTTGGCGACTAGCGGGGTCTCCTACGAGCAGTACTTC
>TRBJ2-1|NA|TRBV24-1|TRBD1
CATSDPDRGFFNEQFF
TGTGCCACCAGTGATCCCGACAGGGGGTTTTTTAATGAGCAGTTCTTC
>TRBJ2-5|NA|TRBV5-1|TRBD2
CASSAPGGGQETQYF
TGCGCCAGCAGCGCACCCGGGGGGGGCCAAGAGACCCAGTACTTC
>TRBJ1-2|NA|TRBV28|NA
CASSFRRGYGYTF
TGTGCCAGCAGTTTTAGACGGGGCTATGGCTACACCTTC
>TRBJ2-7|once|TRBV5-1|NA
CASSLDQGTYEQYF
TGCGCCAGCAGCTTGGACCAGGGGACCTACGAGCAGTACTTC
>TRBJ1-3|NA|TRBV5-1|NA
CASSLEGGRGNTIYF
TGCGCCAGCAGCTTGGAAGGGGGTCGCGGAAACACCATATATTTT
>TRBJ2-7|NA|TRBV7-9|NA
CASSRQGSREQYF
TGTGCCAGCAGCCGTCAGGGTTCAAGGGAGCAGTACTTC
>TRBJ1-3|NA|TRBV4-1|NA
CASSPPGHVSGNTIYF
TGCGCCAGCAGCCCCCCGGGACACGTCTCTGGAAACACCATATATTTT
>TRBJ2-5|once|TRBV9|NA
CASSVSPRLTETQYF
TGTGCCAGCAGCGTATCCCCGCGGTTAACGGAGACCCAGTACTTC
>TRBJ1-1|NA|TRBV3-1/TRBV3-2|NA
CASSQSGAAEAFF
TGTGCCAGCAGCCAATCAGGGGCAGCTGAAGCTTTCTTT
>TRBJ2-7|NA|TRBV27|TRBD2
CASAPLAGGSYEQYF
TGTGCCAGCGCCCCGCTAGCGGGGGGTAGCTACGAGCAGTACTTC
>TRBJ1-2|few|TRBV11-1|TRBD1
CASSYGTGANYGYTF
TGTGCCAGCAGCTACGGGACAGGGGCAAACTATGGCTACACCTTC
>TRBJ2-1|NA|TRBV7-8|TRBD2
CASSRTSGHGNEQFF
TGTGCCAGCAGCCGTACTAGCGGACATGGCAATGAGCAGTTCTTC
>TRBJ2-3|once|TRBV11-1|TRBD1
CASSGRDSYPDTQYF
TGTGCCAGCAGCGGCCGGGACAGCTACCCAGATACGCAGTATTTT
>TRBJ1-1|NA|TRBV25-1|NA
CASSEGRAVRAFF
TGTGCCAGCAGTGAGGGCAGGGCGGTTCGAGCTTTCTTT
>TRBJ1-2|NA|TRBV3-1/TRBV3-2|NA
CASSPRGLSYTF
TGTGCCAGCAGCCCACGAGGTCTTAGCTACACCTTC
>TRBJ1-5|NA|TRBV19|NA
CASSIATANQPQHF
TGTGCCAGTAGTATAGCGACAGCAAATCAGCCCCAGCATTTT
>TRBJ2-2|few|TRBV14|NA
CASSQLTTRDQRGTGELFF
TGTGCCAGCAGCCAACTCACTACCCGGGACCAACGGGGGACCGGGGAGCTGTTTTTT
>TRBJ1-1|NA|TRBV11-2|NA
CASSLDQGTEAFF
TGTGCCAGCAGCTTGGACCAGGGTACTGAAGCTTTCTTT
>TRBJ1-2|NA|TRBV29-1|NA
CSVSPSGVDGYTF
TGCAGCGTTTCCCCCTCAGGGGTCGACGGCTACACCTTC
>TRBJ2-2|NA|TRBV5-1|NA
CASSLSQGPGELFF
TGCGCCAGCAGCTTGAGTCAGGGTCCCGGGGAGCTGTTTTTT
>TRBJ1-5|NA|TRBV28|NA
CASRGGVDYSNQPQHF
TGTGCCTCACGGGGGGGGGTAGATTATAGCAATCAGCCCCAGCATTTT